The clone carrying this TCR beta chain was detected only a few times. Its antigen is unidentified. The data originate from a study of T cells in Graves' hyperthyroidism and ophthalmopathy. Germline V gene data show CDR1 as DFQATT and CDR2 as SNEGSKA (reference sequence). Trimming removed 5 bases from V and 4 bases from J, with 11 bases in between. The CDR3 length is 12 residues. Whole-study findings and limits: In blood, most of the thyroid clonotypes expanded above 0.001 were also present.

Amplified TCR beta CDR3 regions came from RNA transcripts. Using the HTBI primer set, a first-round RT-PCR was run on the TCR CDR3. TCRdb itself ran the multiplex PCR reads through MiXCR, one entry per CDR3 protein. This table holds roughly 280,000 distinct CDR3 sequences, about 20% found once. The rearrangement joins TRBV20-1 to TRBJ1-1; possible D gene TRBD1, 5 bases. Specimen: blood. This TCR came from a young man with Graves' ophthalmopathy. The chain's CDR3 is CSAVSGSTEAFF. CDR3 sequence (DNA): TGCAGTGCTGTATCAGGGTCCACTGAAGCTTTCTTT.